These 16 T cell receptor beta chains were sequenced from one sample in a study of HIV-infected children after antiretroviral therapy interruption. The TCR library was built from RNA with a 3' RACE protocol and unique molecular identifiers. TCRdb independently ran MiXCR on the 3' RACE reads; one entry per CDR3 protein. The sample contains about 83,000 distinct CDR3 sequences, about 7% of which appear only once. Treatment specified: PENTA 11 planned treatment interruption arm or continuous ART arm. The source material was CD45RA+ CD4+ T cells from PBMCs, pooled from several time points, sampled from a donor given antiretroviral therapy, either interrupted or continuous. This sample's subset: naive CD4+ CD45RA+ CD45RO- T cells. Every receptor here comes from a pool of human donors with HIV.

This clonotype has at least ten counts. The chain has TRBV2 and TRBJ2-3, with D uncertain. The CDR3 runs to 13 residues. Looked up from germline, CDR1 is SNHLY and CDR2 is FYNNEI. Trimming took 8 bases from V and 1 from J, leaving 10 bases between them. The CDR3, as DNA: TGTGCCAGCGACCAGGAACGCACAGATACGCAGTATTTT. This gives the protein CASDQERTDTQYF. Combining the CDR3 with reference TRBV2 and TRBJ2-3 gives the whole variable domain EPEVTQTPSHQVTQMGQEVILRCVPISNHLYFYWYRQILGQKVEFLVSFYNNEISEKSEIFDDQFSVERPDGSNFTLKIRSTKLEDSAMYFCASDQERTDTQYFGPGTRLTVL.

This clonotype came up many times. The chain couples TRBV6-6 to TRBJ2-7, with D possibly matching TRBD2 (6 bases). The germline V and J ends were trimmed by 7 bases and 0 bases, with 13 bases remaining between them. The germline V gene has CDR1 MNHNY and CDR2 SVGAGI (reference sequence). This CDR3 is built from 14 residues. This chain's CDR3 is CASTGLALSYEQYF. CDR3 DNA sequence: TGTGCCAGCACGGGGCTAGCGCTCTCCTACGAGCAGTACTTC.

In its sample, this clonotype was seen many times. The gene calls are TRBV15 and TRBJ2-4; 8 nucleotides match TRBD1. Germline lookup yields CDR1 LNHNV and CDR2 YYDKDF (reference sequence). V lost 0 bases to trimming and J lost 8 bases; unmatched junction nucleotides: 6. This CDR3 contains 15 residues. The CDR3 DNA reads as TGTGCCACCAGCAGAGATCCGGACAGGGCTGACATTCAGTACTTC. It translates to CATSRDPDRADIQYF.

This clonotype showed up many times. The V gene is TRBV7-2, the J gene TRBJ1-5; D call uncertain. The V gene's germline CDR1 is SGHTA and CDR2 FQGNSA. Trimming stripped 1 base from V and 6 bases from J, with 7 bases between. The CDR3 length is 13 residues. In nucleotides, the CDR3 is TGTGCCAGCAGCTTAGGGTTGGGTCAGCCCCAGCATTTT. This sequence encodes CASSLGLGQPQHF. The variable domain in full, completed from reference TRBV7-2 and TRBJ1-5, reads GAGVSQSPSNKVTEKGKDVELRCDPISGHTALYWYRQSLGQGLEFLIYFQGNSAPDKSGLPSDRFSAERTGGSVSTLTIQRTQQEDSAVYLCASSLGLGQPQHFGDGTRLSIL.

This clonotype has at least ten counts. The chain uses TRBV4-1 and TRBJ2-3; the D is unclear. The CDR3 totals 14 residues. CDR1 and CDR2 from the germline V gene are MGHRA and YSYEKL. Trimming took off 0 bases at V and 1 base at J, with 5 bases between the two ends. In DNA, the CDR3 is TGCGCCAGCAGCCAAGACCACGGCACAGATACGCAGTATTTT. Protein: CASSQDHGTDTQYF.

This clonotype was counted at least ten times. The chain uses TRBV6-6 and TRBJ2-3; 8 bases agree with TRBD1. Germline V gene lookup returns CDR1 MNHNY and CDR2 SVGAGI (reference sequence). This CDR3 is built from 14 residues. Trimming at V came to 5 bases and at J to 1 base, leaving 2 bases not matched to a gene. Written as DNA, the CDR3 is TGTGCCAGCAGTCCGGGACAGGGCACAGATACGCAGTATTTT. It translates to CASSPGQGTDTQYF.

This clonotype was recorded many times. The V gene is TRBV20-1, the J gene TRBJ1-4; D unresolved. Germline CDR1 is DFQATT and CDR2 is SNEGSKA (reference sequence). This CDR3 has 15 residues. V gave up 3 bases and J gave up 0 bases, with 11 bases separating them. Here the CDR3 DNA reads TGCAGTGCTAGGAAGACTCCTTCAACTAATGAAAAACTGTTTTTT. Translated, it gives CSARKTPSTNEKLFF.

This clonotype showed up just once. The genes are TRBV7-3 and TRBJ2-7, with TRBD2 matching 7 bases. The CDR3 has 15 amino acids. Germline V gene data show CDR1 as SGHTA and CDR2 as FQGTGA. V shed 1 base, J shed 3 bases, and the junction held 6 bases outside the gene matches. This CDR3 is CASSLRGGADYEQYF. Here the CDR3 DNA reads TGTGCCAGCAGCTTAAGGGGAGGGGCCGACTACGAGCAGTACTTC.

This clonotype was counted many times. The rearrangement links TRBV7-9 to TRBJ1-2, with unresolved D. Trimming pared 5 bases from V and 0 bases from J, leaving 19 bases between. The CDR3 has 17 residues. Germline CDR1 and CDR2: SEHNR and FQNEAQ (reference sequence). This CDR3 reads CASSPKTQQGANYGYTF. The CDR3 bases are TGTGCCAGCAGCCCAAAGACCCAACAAGGAGCTAACTATGGCTACACCTTC.

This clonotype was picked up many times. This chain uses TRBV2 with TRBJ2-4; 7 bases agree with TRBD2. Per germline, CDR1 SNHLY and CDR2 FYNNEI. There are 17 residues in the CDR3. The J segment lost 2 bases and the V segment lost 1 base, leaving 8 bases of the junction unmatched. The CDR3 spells CASSEGGLADSKNIQYF. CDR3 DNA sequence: TGTGCCAGCAGTGAAGGCGGGCTAGCGGATTCCAAAAACATTCAGTACTTC.

CDR3 in DNA: TGTGCCAGCATGGAGCGGGAGGGAGCCTACAATGAGCAGTTCTTC. It is translated as CASMEREGAYNEQFF. The V call is TRBV12-3 or TRBV12-4, the J call TRBJ2-1; 10 nucleotides line up with TRBD2. V shed 7 bases, J shed 2 bases, and the junction held 5 bases outside the gene matches. The CDR3 spans 15 residues.

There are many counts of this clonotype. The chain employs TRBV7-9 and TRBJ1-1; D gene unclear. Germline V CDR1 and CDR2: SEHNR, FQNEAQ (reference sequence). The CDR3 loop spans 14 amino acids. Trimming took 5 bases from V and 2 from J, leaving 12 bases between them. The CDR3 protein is CASSIGRENTEAFF. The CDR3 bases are TGTGCCAGCAGCATTGGACGGGAAAACACTGAAGCTTTCTTT.

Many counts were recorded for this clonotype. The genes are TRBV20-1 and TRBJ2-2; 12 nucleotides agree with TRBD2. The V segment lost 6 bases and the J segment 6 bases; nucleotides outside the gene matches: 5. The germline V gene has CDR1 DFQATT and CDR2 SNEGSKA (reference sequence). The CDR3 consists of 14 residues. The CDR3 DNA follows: TGCAGTGCCGCCGGGACTAGCGGGCCCGGGGAGCTGTTTTTT. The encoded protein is CSAAGTSGPGELFF.

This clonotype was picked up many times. CDR3 loop: CASSLAGDNSPLHF. Written as DNA, the CDR3 is TGTGCCAGCAGTTTAGCGGGGGATAATTCACCCCTCCACTTT. The chain is built from TRBV12-3 or TRBV12-4 and TRBJ1-6, with a tentative D call TRBD1 (5 bases). The CDR3 covers 14 residues. The V and J ends lost 0 bases and 5 bases respectively, with 5 bases between them.

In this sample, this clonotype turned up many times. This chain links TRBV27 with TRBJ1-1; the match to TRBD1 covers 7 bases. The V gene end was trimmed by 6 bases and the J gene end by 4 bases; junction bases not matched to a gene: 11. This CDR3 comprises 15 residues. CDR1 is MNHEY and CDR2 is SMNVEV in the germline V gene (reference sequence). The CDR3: CASSQFPTGSTEAFF. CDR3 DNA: TGTGCCAGCAGCCAATTTCCGACAGGGTCCACTGAAGCTTTCTTT.

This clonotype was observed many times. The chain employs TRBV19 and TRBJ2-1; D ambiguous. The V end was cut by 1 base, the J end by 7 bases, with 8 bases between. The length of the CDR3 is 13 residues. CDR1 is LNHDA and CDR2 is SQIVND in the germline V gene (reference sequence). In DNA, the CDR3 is TGTGCCAGTAGTATAGTGCTCCAGAATGAGCAGTTCTTC. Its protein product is CASSIVLQNEQFF.